This record covers a single TCR beta chain. This clonotype was found a few times. Its antigen remains undetermined. Base qualities were left out, and no much larger clone turns up one base away. The reads were generated on an Illumina MiSeq. The original pipeline was this. To quantify repertoire diversity, the Shannon-Wiener index was calculated using VDJtools. A TCRbeta clonotype counted as expanded if its clonotype frequency was 3 or higher. TCRdb reanalyzed the raw reads on its own, using fastp at Q25 for trimming and MiXCR for clone calling, and kept in-frame beta chains. Duplicate CDR3 protein sequences are folded into a single record with the most common DNA and genes. In this record, the V and J calls reflect TCRdb's handling and not the investigators' own analysis. The sample has roughly 740 distinct CDR3 sequences on record, more than 15% of them singletons. The ten top clones hold 10% of the sample.

This record belongs to a study of precursors of human CD4 cytotoxic T cells (dated 2018 in TCRdb). Regarding the research as a whole: In total, approximately 13 donors contributed CD4+ memory subsets to the bulk TCR-seq analysis. TCR-seq analysis of roughly 15 donors yielded TCRalpha and TCRbeta chain sequences (table S7).

To test a precursor-effector relationship among CD4 cytotoxic T cells, bulk UMI-based TCR sequencing was performed on four sorted CD4+ memory subsets (TCM, TEM, IL-7Rhigh TEMRA, IL-7R- TEMRA). The cells came from peripheral blood mononuclear cells that had been isolated from human blood. General study outcomes and caveats: IL-7Rhigh and IL-7R- TEMRA subsets showed more restricted TCR repertoires, with lower diversity and more expanded clonotypes, than TCM and TEM subsets. Only 13 of the 14 donors were included in some bulk TCR-seq comparisons, suggesting that not every subset was available for every donor. According to the authors, a human observational design cannot definitively establish the direction of differentiation between precursor and effector cells. A bigger share of IL-7Rhigh TEMRA clonotypes consisted of expanded effector clonotypes than was the case for TEM or TCM clonotypes.

Here V drops 4 bases and J drops 2 bases, and the junction holds 5 bases not matched to any gene. CDR1 and CDR2 are drawn from the germline V gene: SGHRS, YFSETQ. The CDR3, from cysteine to phenylalanine, totals 16 residues. Of the read, only the CDR3 DNA is kept; its 48 bases are in frame from base 1. The rearrangement combines TRBV5-1 with TRBJ2-3; TRBD2 matches 12 bases in the middle. The receptor was isolated from a human donor in good health. Input material: memory CD4+ T cells from blood (PBMCs). Here the CDR3 is given as CASSAGLAGFTDTQYF. DNA sequence: TGCGCCAGCAGCGCGGGACTAGCGGGTTTCACAGATACGCAGTATTTT.